The source of this T cell receptor beta chain is a study of T cell repertoires in cytomegalovirus infection. Across the study: Shared public TCR beta signatures pointed to both CMV infection and a matching HLA type.

Ten or more counts support this clonotype. TCRdb independently ran MiXCR on the reads; one entry per CDR3 protein. The sample holds about 180,000 distinct CDR3 sequences, over 13% seen once. CDR1 is SGHTA, CDR2 FQGTGA, per germline. The CDR3 totals 15 residues. The V gene lost 5 bases and the J gene lost 0 bases, with 14 bases spanning the gap. The chain joins TRBV7-3 to TRBJ2-7; D unclear. The sequence was collected from a human donor in good health (CMV status not recorded). Some clones in this sample may be carry-over from other donors' samples. Material: PBMCs. CDR3 coding DNA: TGTGCCAGCAGCCTAAACGCCGCTCTCTCCTACGAGCAGTACTTC. It codes for CASSLNAALSYEQYF.